This T cell receptor (beta chain) appears in the sequencing data of a study of regulatory T cells in long-lasting Graves disease. Time point described: newly diagnosed GD, antithyroid drugs for less than 3 months. TCR sequences were obtained from RNA taken from PBMCs. This clonotype has only a few counts. Trimming removed 9 bases from V and 1 base from J, with 13 bases in between. CDR1 and CDR2 (germline): SEHNR, FQNEAQ (reference sequence). This CDR3 has 14 amino acids. Libraries of TCR beta came from iRepertoire HTBI primers plus Arm-PCR of CDR3 regions. TCRdb used MiXCR to reprocess the multiplex PCR reads, holding one entry per CDR3 protein. In the table there are more than 400,000 distinct CDR3 sequences, about a sixth of which are singletons. These data are also associated with another study on T cells in Graves' hyperthyroidism and ophthalmopathy. This second study notes: Primed by the HTBI set, a first-round RT-PCR was run on the TCR CDR3.

This specimen was peripheral blood mononuclear cells (PBMCs), taken at new diagnosis, from a patient treated with antithyroid drugs. This TCR derives from a woman in her thirties with Graves disease. The genes are TRBV7-9 and TRBJ2-4; the D gene could be TRBD1 or TRBD2 (6 bases each). This CDR3 reads CASAVGGAKNIQYF. The CDR3 DNA reads TGTGCCAGTGCCGTGGGGGGCGCCAAAAACATTCAGTACTTC.